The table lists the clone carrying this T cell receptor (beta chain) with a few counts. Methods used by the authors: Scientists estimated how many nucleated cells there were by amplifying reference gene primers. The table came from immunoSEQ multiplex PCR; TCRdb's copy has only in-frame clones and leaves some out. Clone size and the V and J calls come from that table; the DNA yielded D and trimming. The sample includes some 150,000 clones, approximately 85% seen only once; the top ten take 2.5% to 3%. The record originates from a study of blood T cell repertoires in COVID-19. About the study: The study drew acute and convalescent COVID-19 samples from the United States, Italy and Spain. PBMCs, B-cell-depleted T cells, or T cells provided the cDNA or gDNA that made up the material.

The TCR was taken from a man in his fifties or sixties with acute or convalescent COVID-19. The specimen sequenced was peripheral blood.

The CDR3 nucleotides read TGCGCCAGCAGACCCCCCGGGACTGCCGCCGGCTACACCTTC. It codes for CASRPPGTAAGYTF. This chain links TRBV10-2 with TRBJ1-2; tentatively, D is TRBD1 (5 bases). The germline V gene encodes CDR1 WSHSY and CDR2 SAAADI. The CDR3 loop spans 14 amino acids. Trimming cost V 6 bases and J 8 bases, with 19 bases left between them.